This T cell receptor beta chain was captured by sequencing in a study of preoperative IRX-2 immunotherapy in early breast cancer. Germline-derived CDR1 and CDR2 are SQVTM and ANQGSEA. The CDR3 is 14 residues long. The trim removed 7 bases at V and 0 bases at J, leaving 8 bases unmatched. Treatment reported: preoperative locoregional IRX-2 cytokine immunotherapy. Profiled with immunoSEQ multiplex PCR; TCRdb holds only in-frame clones, not every one. The sample contains roughly 34,000 clones, around 92% of which appear only once. This chain uses TRBV29-1 with TRBJ2-7, with TRBD2 matching over 8 bases. This TCR derives from a human donor with breast cancer. The sequencing here drew on tumor tissue, taken after IRX-2 immunotherapy. The CDR3 DNA reads as TGCAGCGCCCGACCGGCGGGGGGCTCCTACGAGCAGTACTTC. Translated: CSARPAGGSYEQYF.